A selection of T cell receptor beta chains follows, all from one sample in a study of cytomegalovirus exposure and HLA in healthy donors. Assay used: immunoSEQ multiplex PCR; TCRdb lists only in-frame clones, some missing. The sample holds approximately 120,000 clones; 73% are singletons and the top ten take around 8%. Sequencing was done on a sample of PBMCs. The source is a man aged 35-49 years in good health and CMV-seronegative. The conserved cysteine and the conserved F or W are not part of the CDR3 here. A D gene is named only where the DNA matches it firmly.

d_gene	v_gene	j_gene	CDR3aa
-	TRBV18	TRBJ1-1	ASSPWETDTEAF
-	TRBV27	TRBJ1-5	ASSFRSADQPQH
-	TRBV11-1	TRBJ2-1	ASSLDPGMEYNEQF
-	TRBV9	TRBJ2-3	ASSVAGGGGTDTQY
-	TRBV9	TRBJ2-2	ASSAGNLGHGELF
-	TRBV18	TRBJ2-5	ASSPQWGRETQY
TRBD1	TRBV7-8	TRBJ2-5	ASSLPWGQKETQY
TRBD2	TRBV7-9	TRBJ2-7	ASSASGGGYEQY
TRBD2	TRBV7-9	TRBJ2-1	ASSLLTAGGINEQF
TRBD2	TRBV6-6	TRBJ2-3	ASSLTGGRTDTQY
-	TRBV6-5	TRBJ2-5	ASRRSAGNQETQY
TRBD2	TRBV6-1	TRBJ2-1	ASSDIRGGWDEQF
TRBD2	TRBV5-1	TRBJ2-5	ASSRTSLQETQY
-	TRBV30	TRBJ1-2	AGLMNYGYT
-	TRBV4-3	TRBJ2-5	ASSQTTGFGETQY
-	TRBV19	TRBJ1-6	ASSIGREGNSPLH
TRBD1	TRBV18	TRBJ1-4	TSSLKVGQGVEKLF
-	TRBV19	TRBJ1-5	ASSITEYSNQPQH
TRBD1	TRBV28	TRBJ2-3	ASSGGQGARNTQY
-	TRBV7-2	TRBJ2-3	ASSPDGAGSTDTQY
-	TRBV7-3	TRBJ2-1	ASSLRDSINEQF
-	TRBV12-5	TRBJ2-2	ASGPAGGELF
TRBD2	TRBV7-9	TRBJ2-3	ASSPPSGGDTQY
-	TRBV4-1	TRBJ1-5	ASSQEGDGVNQPQH
-	TRBV19	TRBJ1-3	ASSIPQGAGNTIY
-	TRBV7-9	TRBJ2-7	ASSYSETYEQY
TRBD1	TRBV5-1	TRBJ2-7	ASSLDGQGFGEQY
-	TRBV6-6	TRBJ2-6	ASSYPKLSGANVLT
TRBD1	TRBV7-8	TRBJ2-4	ASSPRTGGGKNIQY
TRBD2	TRBV4-3	TRBJ2-1	ASSPRLAGADREQF
TRBD2	TRBV4-2	TRBJ2-3	ASSQARGGGTDTQY
-	TRBV7-8	TRBJ2-6	ASSSRTGPSGANVLT
TRBD2	TRBV27	TRBJ2-2	ASSLSRGLATPSLDTGELF
TRBD2	TRBV7-9	TRBJ2-1	AGSQAGGGGPSSYNEQF
TRBD1	TRBV12-5	TRBJ2-5	ASGLGTDTQETQY
TRBD2	TRBV4-1	TRBJ2-5	ASSQEGGLAGETQY
-	TRBV6-4	TRBJ2-3	ASSVGGLSTDTQY
-	TRBV9	TRBJ1-2	ASSVEKRGGLGYGYT
TRBD1	TRBV10-3	TRBJ2-3	AISETGTGSTDTQY
-	TRBV6-1	TRBJ2-3	ASSETRDTDTQY